A selection of T cell receptor beta chains follows, all from one sample in a study of T cells after yellow fever vaccination. TCRdb passed the 5' RACE reads through MiXCR, listing each CDR3 protein once. Found here are about 45,000 distinct CDR3 sequences, roughly 7% of them singletons; the top ten hold roughly 15%. Source: CD8+ T cells not binding an NS4B(214-222) dextramer, sorted from PBMCs, taken 45 days after the yellow fever booster vaccination. These receptors were collected from a man aged 25 to 40 who received the YFV17D yellow fever vaccine. The CDR3 runs from the conserved cysteine through the conserved F or W. A D gene is named only where the DNA matches it firmly. Size is omitted from some rows. Given values are once, few, many or a class for expanded clones.

TRBJ2-7 many . TRBV12-3/TRBV12-4 CASGLGVYEQYF TGTGCCAGCGGCTTGGGGGTTTACGAGCAGTACTTC
TRBJ2-3 many TRBD2 TRBV20-1 CSAEEATSGRAGDTQYF TGCAGTGCTGAGGAGGCGACTAGCGGGAGGGCGGGAGATACGCAGTATTTT
TRBJ2-7 many TRBD1 TRBV6-5 CASSYMGKQGYIEQYF TGTGCCAGCAGTTATATGGGGAAACAGGGGTATATCGAGCAGTACTTC
TRBJ2-5 many TRBD2 TRBV5-1 CASSWGLAGEGETQYF TGCGCCAGCAGCTGGGGACTAGCGGGAGAGGGAGAGACCCAGTACTTC
TRBJ2-5 many TRBD1 TRBV9 CASSGGTGGKTQYF TGTGCCAGCAGCGGAGGGACAGGGGGAAAGACCCAGTACTTC
TRBJ2-1 . TRBD2 TRBV7-6 CASSPGLAGGPDNEQFF TGTGCCAGCAGCCCGGGACTAGCGGGAGGGCCTGACAATGAGCAGTTCTTC
TRBJ2-6 many TRBD2 TRBV9 CASGGLAGNGANVLTF TGTGCCAGCGGGGGACTAGCGGGAAATGGGGCCAACGTCCTGACTTTC
TRBJ1-2 many . TRBV5-1 CASSWYGADNYGYTF TGCGCCAGCAGCTGGTACGGGGCAGATAACTATGGCTACACCTTC
TRBJ1-1 many TRBD1 TRBV6-5 CASTLGTENTEAFF TGTGCCAGCACCCTCGGGACAGAGAACACTGAAGCTTTCTTT
TRBJ2-2 many TRBD1 TRBV18 CASSPDRVNGELFF TGTGCCAGCTCACCGGACAGGGTCAACGGGGAGCTGTTTTTT
TRBJ2-7 few . TRBV11-2 CASSLGQSMYEQYF TGTGCCAGCAGCTTAGGACAGTCGATGTACGAGCAGTACTTC
TRBJ2-5 many . TRBV6-6 CASSYLQETQYF TGTGCCAGCAGTTACCTCCAAGAGACCCAGTACTTC
TRBJ2-7 many . TRBV10-3 CAISEEKPLGAYEQYF TGTGCCATCAGTGAGGAGAAACCCTTGGGGGCCTACGAGCAGTACTTC
TRBJ2-7 . TRBD2 TRBV28 CASSLTRASGSYEQYF TGTGCCAGCAGTTTAACCCGAGCTAGCGGGAGTTACGAGCAGTACTTC
TRBJ2-1 many . TRBV6-1 CASKVYGGGVDEQFF TGTGCCAGCAAGGTTTACGGAGGGGGCGTCGATGAGCAGTTCTTC
TRBJ2-3 many . TRBV12-3/TRBV12-4 CASSGPAGPVADTQYF TGTGCCAGCAGTGGCCCGGCGGGACCTGTGGCAGATACGCAGTATTTT
TRBJ2-7 many . TRBV9 CASSVRENSGGEQYF TGTGCCAGCAGCGTAAGGGAAAACTCAGGTGGCGAGCAGTACTTC
TRBJ2-5 many TRBD2 TRBV20-1 CSASSGLAGAETQYF TGCAGTGCTTCGTCGGGACTAGCGGGTGCGGAGACCCAGTACTTC
TRBJ2-5 many TRBD1 TRBV7-9 CASSSRDRGLETQYF TGTGCCAGCAGCTCCCGGGACAGGGGGCTGGAGACCCAGTACTTC
TRBJ1-1 many TRBD1 TRBV11-2 CASSLGGTGVDTEAFF TGTGCCAGCAGCCTGGGTGGGACAGGGGTAGACACTGAAGCTTTCTTT
TRBJ2-6 many . TRBV28 CASSFLQGTDVLTF TGTGCCAGCAGTTTCCTACAGGGTACAGACGTCCTGACTTTC
TRBJ2-1 many TRBD2 TRBV20-1 CSARPSGTSGSGPSNEQFF TGCAGTGCTAGACCGTCGGGGACTAGCGGGAGTGGGCCGTCTAATGAGCAGTTCTTC
TRBJ2-4 many . TRBV2 CASSFARLFYF TGTGCCAGCAGTTTTGCTAGACTCTTTTACTTC
TRBJ2-2 many TRBD2 TRBV11-2 CASSLGKREGLIGGELFF TGTGCCAGCAGCCTTGGGAAGCGGGAGGGCCTCATCGGCGGGGAGCTGTTTTTT
TRBJ2-2 many . TRBV6-5 CASSYDTGTGELFF TGTGCCAGCAGTTACGACACAGGGACCGGGGAGCTGTTTTTT
TRBJ2-3 many . TRBV7-3 CASSPRGGNPTDTQYF TGTGCCAGCAGCCCTAGGGGCGGGAACCCCACAGATACGCAGTATTTT
TRBJ2-1 many . TRBV27 CASRRGGWNEQFF TGTGCCAGCCGCCGAGGGGGGTGGAATGAGCAGTTCTTC
TRBJ2-2 . . TRBV7-2 CASSLGLGGSGGELFF TGTGCCAGCAGCTTGGGACTAGGGGGCTCGGGCGGGGAGCTGTTTTTT
TRBJ2-7 few TRBD2 TRBV20-1 CSARVTSGGPYEQYF TGCAGTGCTAGGGTTACTAGCGGGGGACCCTACGAGCAGTACTTC
TRBJ2-1 . TRBD2 TRBV6-2/TRBV6-3 CASSHGSGNYEQFF TGTGCCAGCAGCCATGGTAGCGGGAACTATGAGCAGTTCTTC
TRBJ2-7 many TRBD2 TRBV19 CALTGGVSGTSAYEQYF TGTGCCCTAACTGGAGGCGTTTCTGGGACTAGCGCCTACGAGCAGTACTTC
TRBJ2-7 many . TRBV11-1 CASSLIEITQGAGHEQYF TGTGCCAGCAGCTTAATAGAGATTACTCAGGGTGCTGGCCACGAGCAGTACTTC
TRBJ2-1 few . TRBV25-1 CASSWTNLYNEQFF TGTGCCAGCAGTTGGACCAACCTTTACAATGAGCAGTTCTTC
TRBJ2-1 many . TRBV20-1 CSANREDSYNEQFF TGCAGTGCAAACAGGGAAGATTCCTACAATGAGCAGTTCTTC
TRBJ2-7 many . TRBV29-1 CSVEGTHDESYEQYF TGCAGCGTTGAGGGTACACACGACGAATCCTACGAGCAGTACTTC
TRBJ2-3 . TRBD2 TRBV5-4 CASSLFLAGVDTQYF TGTGCCAGCAGCTTGTTCTTAGCGGGAGTAGATACGCAGTATTTT
TRBJ2-5 . TRBD2 TRBV11-2 CASSLGGSQYF TGTGCCAGCAGCTTAGGCGGGAGCCAGTACTTC
TRBJ2-3 many . TRBV6-5 CASSFAVSTDTQYF TGTGCCAGCAGTTTTGCGGTTAGCACAGATACGCAGTATTTT
TRBJ2-7 many TRBD2 TRBV18 CASSPVTAGTSGRSYEQYF TGTGCCAGCTCACCGGTGACCGCCGGGACTAGCGGGAGAAGCTACGAGCAGTACTTC
TRBJ2-3 many TRBD1 TRBV5-1 CASSSGQGEDTQYF TGCGCCAGCAGCTCGGGACAGGGCGAAGATACGCAGTATTTT
TRBJ2-2 few TRBD2 TRBV5-1 CASSRSLAGENTGELFF TGCGCCAGCAGCAGGTCCCTAGCGGGAGAGAACACCGGGGAGCTGTTTTTT
TRBJ2-7 many . TRBV20-1 CSAFPGTTFYEQYF TGCAGTGCTTTTCCCGGGACAACATTCTACGAGCAGTACTTC
TRBJ1-6 many . TRBV18 CASSPPNSPLHF TGTGCCAGCTCACCACCCAATTCACCCCTCCACTTT
TRBJ2-7 many TRBD2 TRBV4-3 CASSLRRLAGAEQYF TGCGCCAGCAGCCTACGTAGACTAGCGGGAGCCGAGCAGTACTTC
TRBJ2-3 many . TRBV27 CASSPSAAVTDTQYF TGTGCCAGCAGTCCCTCGGCCGCGGTCACAGATACGCAGTATTTT
TRBJ2-3 many TRBD1 TRBV5-1 CASSNRDRNTDTQYF TGCGCCAGCAGCAACCGGGACAGGAACACAGATACGCAGTATTTT
TRBJ2-7 few . TRBV6-2/TRBV6-3 CASRDHPDVAGDF TGTGCCAGCAGGGATCATCCGGATGTGGCTGGTGACTTC
TRBJ2-3 . . TRBV12-3/TRBV12-4 CASVEGTTDTQYF TGTGCCAGCGTGGAGGGCACCACAGATACGCAGTATTTT
TRBJ2-3 many . TRBV4-3 CASSQDTAGRTDTQYF TGCGCCAGCAGCCAAGATACGGCGGGAAGGACAGATACGCAGTATTTT